This is a list of T cell receptor beta chains from one sample in a study of early T cells in non-severe SARS-CoV-2 infection. TCRdb itself ran the 5' RACE reads through MiXCR, one entry per CDR3 protein. The top ten clones hold approximately 2.6% of a sample with about 80,000 distinct CDR3 sequences, about 12% of them seen once. Sequenced sample: whole blood. All receptors come from an adult who was a healthcare worker with PCR-confirmed SARS-CoV-2 infection or an uninfected control (not recorded which). Both conserved end residues are part of each CDR3. The order of the fields is V gene, D gene, clone size, J gene, CDR3 protein, CDR3 DNA. D genes are given only for firm matches. Not every row has a clone size; where given, it reads once, few, many or a size class.

v_call: TRBV18
d_call: .
clone_size: many
j_call: TRBJ1-3
cdr3_aa: CASSPSTRAVSGNTIYF
cdr3_nt: TGTGCCAGCTCACCATCTACCAGAGCAGTCTCTGGAAACACCATATATTTT

v_call: TRBV14
d_call: .
clone_size: .
j_call: TRBJ1-4
cdr3_aa: CASSRLTGADEKLFF
cdr3_nt: TGTGCCAGCAGCCGGCTAACGGGCGCGGATGAAAAACTGTTTTTT

v_call: TRBV6-6
d_call: TRBD1
clone_size: few
j_call: TRBJ1-2
cdr3_aa: CASRISRQGAGGYTF
cdr3_nt: TGTGCCAGCAGGATATCTAGACAGGGGGCGGGAGGCTACACCTTC

v_call: TRBV5-6
d_call: .
clone_size: .
j_call: TRBJ1-1
cdr3_aa: CASSLATVAEAFF
cdr3_nt: TGTGCCAGCAGCCTAGCCACCGTGGCTGAAGCTTTCTTT

v_call: TRBV7-9
d_call: .
clone_size: many
j_call: TRBJ1-4
cdr3_aa: CASSLVQATNEKLFF
cdr3_nt: TGTGCCAGCAGCTTAGTCCAAGCAACTAATGAAAAACTGTTTTTT

v_call: TRBV7-9
d_call: TRBD2
clone_size: .
j_call: TRBJ2-7
cdr3_aa: CASSLGWTSVSYEQYF
cdr3_nt: TGTGCCAGCAGCTTAGGTTGGACTAGCGTCTCCTACGAGCAGTACTTC

v_call: TRBV7-3
d_call: .
clone_size: .
j_call: TRBJ1-1
cdr3_aa: CASSSPSTGGVAFF
cdr3_nt: TGTGCCAGCAGCTCCCCTTCTACAGGCGGTGTGGCTTTCTTT

v_call: TRBV5-6
d_call: .
clone_size: few
j_call: TRBJ2-1
cdr3_aa: CASITSKGSYNEQFF
cdr3_nt: TGTGCCAGCATCACCTCTAAGGGGTCCTACAATGAGCAGTTCTTC

v_call: TRBV2
d_call: TRBD1
clone_size: .
j_call: TRBJ2-5
cdr3_aa: CASSARGQGETQYF
cdr3_nt: TGTGCCAGCAGTGCCAGAGGACAGGGGGAGACCCAGTACTTC

v_call: TRBV29-1
d_call: .
clone_size: many
j_call: TRBJ1-1
cdr3_aa: CSVEQGPKEAFF
cdr3_nt: TGCAGCGTGGAACAGGGACCTAAGGAAGCTTTCTTT

v_call: TRBV29-1
d_call: .
clone_size: few
j_call: TRBJ1-1
cdr3_aa: CSAPGNTEAFF
cdr3_nt: TGCAGCGCCCCAGGGAACACTGAAGCTTTCTTT

v_call: TRBV20-1
d_call: TRBD1
clone_size: many
j_call: TRBJ1-2
cdr3_aa: CSATDRGSYGYTF
cdr3_nt: TGCAGTGCCACGGACAGGGGAAGCTATGGCTACACCTTC

v_call: TRBV7-2
d_call: .
clone_size: many
j_call: TRBJ2-7
cdr3_aa: CASSLTGSGLRYEQYF
cdr3_nt: TGTGCCAGCAGCTTAACTGGGTCAGGGCTTCGGTACGAGCAGTACTTC

v_call: TRBV7-8
d_call: TRBD2
clone_size: few
j_call: TRBJ2-1
cdr3_aa: CASSLWTSGRAQYNEQFF
cdr3_nt: TGTGCCAGCAGCCTCTGGACTAGCGGGAGGGCCCAATACAATGAGCAGTTCTTC

v_call: TRBV12-5
d_call: .
clone_size: .
j_call: TRBJ2-7
cdr3_aa: CASGLGRIYEQYF
cdr3_nt: TGTGCTAGTGGTTTGGGGAGGATCTACGAGCAGTACTTC

v_call: TRBV10-2
d_call: TRBD2
clone_size: .
j_call: TRBJ2-3
cdr3_aa: CASSEMVAGHTDTQYF
cdr3_nt: TGCGCCAGCAGTGAGATGGTAGCGGGACACACAGATACGCAGTATTTT

v_call: TRBV7-9
d_call: .
clone_size: .
j_call: TRBJ1-1
cdr3_aa: CASSPVGANTEAFF
cdr3_nt: TGTGCCAGCAGCCCCGTGGGGGCGAACACTGAAGCTTTCTTT

v_call: TRBV9
d_call: TRBD2
clone_size: .
j_call: TRBJ2-5
cdr3_aa: CASSVTGLAAETQYF
cdr3_nt: TGTGCCAGCAGCGTTACGGGACTAGCGGCCGAGACCCAGTACTTC

v_call: TRBV10-3
d_call: .
clone_size: many
j_call: TRBJ2-1
cdr3_aa: CAIRRNGLSDEQFF
cdr3_nt: TGTGCCATCAGGCGGAATGGATTAAGCGATGAGCAGTTCTTC

v_call: TRBV9
d_call: .
clone_size: few
j_call: TRBJ2-2
cdr3_aa: CASSVGLANTGELFF
cdr3_nt: TGTGCCAGCAGCGTAGGGCTGGCGAACACCGGGGAGCTGTTTTTT

v_call: TRBV5-1
d_call: TRBD2
clone_size: many
j_call: TRBJ2-5
cdr3_aa: CASSLGPGLAGQKETQYF
cdr3_nt: TGCGCCAGCAGCTTGGGACCGGGACTAGCGGGACAAAAAGAGACCCAGTACTTC

v_call: TRBV13
d_call: .
clone_size: many
j_call: TRBJ1-5
cdr3_aa: CASSLGDRNQPQHF
cdr3_nt: TGTGCCAGCAGCTTGGGGGACCGCAATCAGCCCCAGCATTTT

v_call: TRBV5-6
d_call: .
clone_size: many
j_call: TRBJ2-1
cdr3_aa: CASSLNRERAYNEQFF
cdr3_nt: TGTGCCAGCAGCTTGAATCGGGAGCGGGCCTACAATGAGCAGTTCTTC

v_call: TRBV3-1
d_call: .
clone_size: few
j_call: TRBJ2-1
cdr3_aa: CASSQDWGGIDEQFF
cdr3_nt: TGTGCCAGCAGCCAAGATTGGGGCGGGATTGATGAGCAGTTCTTC

v_call: TRBV7-2
d_call: .
clone_size: many
j_call: TRBJ1-1
cdr3_aa: CASGPGWGSPEAFF
cdr3_nt: TGTGCCAGTGGTCCGGGGTGGGGCTCCCCTGAAGCTTTCTTT

v_call: TRBV7-3
d_call: .
clone_size: few
j_call: TRBJ1-1
cdr3_aa: CASSHTGAQGEAFF
cdr3_nt: TGTGCCAGCAGCCATACAGGTGCCCAAGGTGAAGCTTTCTTT

v_call: TRBV24-1
d_call: TRBD2
clone_size: few
j_call: TRBJ2-1
cdr3_aa: CATSDLPAGGPHNEQFF
cdr3_nt: TGTGCCACCAGTGATTTGCCGGCGGGGGGGCCCCACAATGAGCAGTTCTTC

v_call: TRBV27
d_call: .
clone_size: many
j_call: TRBJ1-2
cdr3_aa: CASSPRPGQLGYTF
cdr3_nt: TGTGCCAGCAGTCCACGCCCGGGACAATTGGGCTACACCTTC

v_call: TRBV7-8
d_call: .
clone_size: .
j_call: TRBJ1-2
cdr3_aa: CASSPRLTQHYGYTF
cdr3_nt: TGTGCCAGCAGCCCCCGGCTAACCCAACACTATGGCTACACCTTC

v_call: TRBV5-1
d_call: TRBD1
clone_size: .
j_call: TRBJ1-4
cdr3_aa: CASSFGTGGSSNEKLFF
cdr3_nt: TGCGCCAGCAGCTTCGGGACAGGGGGCTCGTCTAATGAAAAACTGTTTTTT

v_call: TRBV10-3
d_call: TRBD2
clone_size: few
j_call: TRBJ2-1
cdr3_aa: CASGRADGEQFF
cdr3_nt: TGTGCCTCCGGGAGGGCCGACGGTGAGCAGTTCTTC

v_call: TRBV3-1
d_call: TRBD1
clone_size: .
j_call: TRBJ1-2
cdr3_aa: CASSEGQGYGYTF
cdr3_nt: TGTGCCAGCAGCGAAGGACAGGGCTATGGCTACACCTTC

v_call: TRBV28
d_call: .
clone_size: .
j_call: TRBJ1-2
cdr3_aa: CATLGQDGYTF
cdr3_nt: TGTGCCACCTTGGGGCAGGATGGCTACACCTTC

v_call: TRBV10-3
d_call: .
clone_size: few
j_call: TRBJ2-2
cdr3_aa: CAISPERPLRHTNTGELFF
cdr3_nt: TGTGCCATCAGCCCCGAGAGGCCGTTGAGGCACACGAACACCGGGGAGCTGTTTTTT

v_call: TRBV20-1
d_call: .
clone_size: .
j_call: TRBJ1-1
cdr3_aa: CSAPLSYEAFF
cdr3_nt: TGCAGTGCCCCCCTCAGCTACGAAGCTTTCTTT

v_call: TRBV2
d_call: .
clone_size: many
j_call: TRBJ1-1
cdr3_aa: CASSEGWGTEAFF
cdr3_nt: TGTGCCAGCAGTGAGGGTTGGGGGACTGAAGCTTTCTTT

v_call: TRBV21-1
d_call: .
clone_size: few
j_call: TRBJ2-3
cdr3_aa: CASSPEPPAGYSTDTQYF
cdr3_nt: TGTGCCAGCAGCCCGGAGCCCCCAGCGGGGTACAGCACAGATACGCAGTATTTT

v_call: TRBV28
d_call: .
clone_size: .
j_call: TRBJ1-1
cdr3_aa: CASKYNTEAFF
cdr3_nt: TGTGCCAGTAAATACAACACTGAAGCTTTCTTT

v_call: TRBV12-3/TRBV12-4
d_call: TRBD1
clone_size: once
j_call: TRBJ2-4
cdr3_aa: CASSLGQTGGDPLAKNIQYF
cdr3_nt: TGTGCCAGCAGTTTGGGACAGACAGGGGGCGATCCCTTGGCCAAAAACATTCAGTACTTC

v_call: TRBV29-1
d_call: TRBD2
clone_size: .
j_call: TRBJ2-1
cdr3_aa: CSVVPTSGRARGEQFF
cdr3_nt: TGCAGCGTTGTGCCAACTAGCGGGAGGGCCCGGGGTGAGCAGTTCTTC